What follows are 16 T cell receptor beta chains derived from one specimen sequenced in a study of blood T cells in healthy people across ages. Sample-barcoded 5' priming and a J-beta primer mix drove a second PCR of about 6 to 12 cycles. TCRdb reprocessed the 5' RACE reads via MiXCR and lists one record per CDR3 protein. The sample holds 800,000 or so distinct CDR3 sequences, about 25% seen once. These data are also associated with another study on T cells of mothers and their children.

Specimen: blood. These receptors were obtained from a boy aged 10-17 years in good health.

This CDR3 reads CASTQGSGKGYEQYF. The DNA for the CDR3 is TGTGCCAGCACCCAAGGTTCGGGAAAGGGCTACGAGCAGTACTTC. The chain links TRBV7-9 to TRBJ2-5, with a possible D match to TRBD2 (5 bases). The better agreement between TRBJ2-7 and the DNA end casts doubt on the J call. Germline CDR1 reads SEHNR; CDR2 reads FQNEAQ (reference sequence). The CDR3 runs 15 residues.

CDR3 bases: TGTGCCAGCAGCTTCGAGAGTACACGAACGAATCAGCCCCAGCATTTT. This translates into CASSFESTRTNQPQHF. V usage is TRBV7-2 and J usage is TRBJ1-5; D call uncertain. The CDR3 runs to 16 residues. V was shortened by 3 bases and J by 4 bases, with 16 bases between the two germline ends. CDR1 SGHTA and CDR2 FQGNSA come from the germline V gene.

The chain carries TRBV4-1 and TRBJ1-2, with a weak D call TRBD1 (5 bases). The CDR3 is 14 residues long. Germline CDR1 MGHRA, CDR2 YSYEKL. Trimming left V 1 base short and J 6 bases short, with 12 bases between. The CDR3 DNA reads as TGCGCCAGCAGCCAAGTCGACAGCTGGCATGGCTACACCTTC. Amino acids: CASSQVDSWHGYTF.

This chain joins TRBV12-3 or TRBV12-4 and TRBJ1-1, with D possibly TRBD1 on 6 matching bases. The CDR3 has 13 amino acids. V was clipped by 6 bases and J by 1 base, with 9 bases between them. CDR3 bases: TGTGCCAGCAGGAGACAGGCGAACACTGAAGCTTTCTTT. Its protein product is CASRRQANTEAFF.

This clonotype has a single count. V gene TRBV5-1 combines with J gene TRBJ2-3; D not certain. V was cut by 0 bases and J by 4 bases, with 6 bases left in between. CDR1 is SGHRS, CDR2 YFSETQ, per germline. The CDR3 is 13 amino acids. CDR3 bases: TGCGCCAGCAGCTTGGATGATGCAGATACGCAGTATTTT. Amino acids: CASSLDDADTQYF.

In its sample, this clonotype was seen a few times. V and J are TRBV18 and TRBJ2-5; D unresolved. Germline assignment: CDR1 KGHSH and CDR2 LQKENI. Trimming shortened V by 2 bases and J by 1 base, and 5 bases separated the two germline ends. This CDR3 has 13 residues. The CDR3 DNA is TGTGCCAGCTCACCAAACCCCCAAGAGACCCAGTACTTC. Its protein product is CASSPNPQETQYF. The full variable domain, in which reference TRBV18 and TRBJ2-5 provide the parts outside the CDR3, is NAGVMQNPRHLVRRRGQEARLRCSPMKGHSHVYWYRQLPEEGLKFMVYLQKENIIDESGMPKERFSAEFPKEGPSILRIQQVVRGDSAAYFCASSPNPQETQYFGPGTRLLVL.

Here the CDR3 DNA reads TGTGCCTGTCAGACAGGGGGCGGTTTTACTGAAGCTTTCTTT. Its translation is CACQTGGGFTEAFF. The chain employs TRBV30 and TRBJ1-1, with 10 bases aligning to TRBD1. The CDR3 extends over 14 amino acids. Per germline, CDR1 GTSNPN and CDR2 SVGIG (reference sequence). The V gene end was trimmed by 6 bases and the J gene end by 5 bases; junction bases not matched to a gene: 9.

The gene calls are TRBV6-2 or TRBV6-3 and TRBJ1-2, with 9 bases that match TRBD1. This CDR3 is built from 13 residues. Germline trimming cut 8 bases from V and 6 bases from J; bases unmatched to any gene: 7. Per germline, CDR1 MNHEY and CDR2 SVGEGT. The CDR3 nucleotides read TGTGCCAGCGGAGGACAGGGGTCCCATGGCTACACCTTC. Its translation is CASGGQGSHGYTF.

This clonotype was counted a few times. V usage is TRBV4-1 and J usage is TRBJ2-4, with D possibly TRBD2 on 5 matching bases. Germline-derived CDR1 and CDR2 are MGHRA and YSYEKL. The CDR3 has 13 amino acids. V lost 1 base and J 8 bases, leaving 9 bases between the germline ends. The CDR3 spells CASSQVSADIQYF. Here the CDR3 DNA reads TGCGCCAGCAGCCAAGTCTCAGCGGACATTCAGTACTTC.

The chain joins TRBV11-2 to TRBJ2-7; 7 bases map to TRBD1. Germline V gives CDR1 SGHAT, CDR2 FQNNGV. The CDR3 extends over 16 amino acids. V was pared by 5 bases and J by 2 bases, with 12 bases of the junction left unmatched. The CDR3 region is CASSPRRTGSTYEQYF. CDR3 sequence (DNA): TGTGCCAGCAGCCCTCGACGGACAGGATCAACCTACGAGCAGTACTTC.

This clonotype was detected only a few times. This chain uses TRBV14 with TRBJ1-2, with 7 bases identical to TRBD1. This CDR3 has 15 residues. J gave up 4 bases and V 2 bases, and 7 bases lay outside the gene matches. Germline V gene data show CDR1 as SGHDN and CDR2 as FVKESK. The CDR3 region is CASSQRDSLFYGYTF. CDR3 coding DNA: TGTGCCAGCAGCCAAAGGGACAGCCTCTTCTATGGCTACACCTTC.

This rearrangement joins TRBV30 to TRBJ2-6, with D possibly TRBD2 on 5 matching bases. V was shortened by 2 bases and J by 2 bases, with 7 bases between the two germline ends. Germline CDR1 is GTSNPN and CDR2 is SVGIG (reference sequence). The CDR3 covers 14 residues. The CDR3 region is CAWSYGAGANVLTF. In DNA form, the CDR3 reads TGTGCCTGGAGTTACGGGGCTGGGGCCAACGTCCTGACTTTC.

In nucleotides, the CDR3 is TGCGCCAGCACTGCGACCGACTCGAGGGGTGAGCAGTTCTTC. Its translation: CASTATDSRGEQFF. The gene calls are TRBV5-1 and TRBJ2-5; TRBD1 or TRBD2 may be the D gene (5 bases each). The J call could be wrong; TRBJ2-1 is a better fit for the DNA end. Germline lookup yields CDR1 SGHRS and CDR2 YFSETQ. The CDR3 totals 14 residues.

Remarks on this clonotype: No conserved phenylalanine or tryptophan ends this CDR3, so it is likely a read error. The chain recombines TRBV4-1 with TRBJ1-2; 7 bases agree with TRBD1. Germline assignment: CDR1 MGHRA and CDR2 YSYEKL. CDR3 size: 15 residues. The V segment lost 2 bases and the J segment 2 bases; nucleotides outside the gene matches: 5. The CDR3 DNA reads TGCGCCAGCAGCCAAACAGGGGAATACAACTATGGCTACACCCTC. Protein: CASSQTGEYNYGYTL.

The V gene is TRBV7-8, the J gene TRBJ2-7; 7 nucleotides line up with TRBD2. The germline gives CDR1 SGHVS, CDR2 FQNEAQ. The trim removed 3 bases at V and 9 bases at J, leaving 17 bases unmatched. The CDR3 has 16 residues. The CDR3 nucleotides are TGTGCCAGCAGCTTCGTTTCCGCGGGAGCAAACCGGGGGCAGTACTTC. Amino acid sequence: CASSFVSAGANRGQYF.

The CDR3 spells CASSQEDWADSEQYF. The CDR3 coding sequence is TGCGCCAGCAGCCAAGAAGATTGGGCGGACAGCGAGCAGTACTTC. The V and J genes are TRBV4-1 and TRBJ2-5, with a weak D call TRBD1 (6 bases). The DNA end is more similar to TRBJ2-7, so the J call may be wrong. CDR1 is MGHRA and CDR2 is YSYEKL in the germline V gene. The CDR3 runs to 15 residues.